This passage covers 9 T cell receptor beta chains from one sample sequenced in a study of cytomegalovirus exposure and HLA in healthy donors. A multiplex PCR was run with 60 Vbeta primers and 13 Jbeta primers. The data were produced by immunoSEQ multiplex PCR, yet TCRdb's version contains in-frame clones alone and is incomplete. The sample has 200,000 or so clones; around 64% are singletons. Input material: PBMCs. All receptors derive from a man aged 40-49 years in good health and CMV-seropositive.

V usage is TRBV6-1 and J usage is TRBJ1-6; possibly TRBD1 for D (6 bases). V lost 10 bases and J 7 bases, leaving 17 bases between the germline ends. Germline values: CDR1 MNHNS, CDR2 SASEGT. The CDR3 is 14 residues long. CDR3 nucleotides: TGTGCCAAAGGGGGGGGCGCTGGCAATTCACCCCTCCACTTT. Translated, it gives CAKGGGAGNSPLHF.

The chain carries TRBV10-3 and TRBJ1-6; tentatively, D is TRBD1 (6 bases). V was pared by 10 bases and J by 9 bases, with 13 bases between. Germline CDR1 is ENHRY and CDR2 is SYGVKD. The CDR3 is 12 amino acids. Here the CDR3 DNA reads TGTGCCACCTCGGACAGATTTTCACCCCTCCACTTT. Translation: CATSDRFSPLHF.

This clone was counted only a few times. This rearrangement joins TRBV6-1 to TRBJ1-1; D ambiguous. Germline-derived CDR1 and CDR2 are MNHNS and SASEGT. The CDR3 loop spans 14 amino acids. Trimming took 5 bases from V and 1 from J, leaving 11 bases between them. The CDR3 loop is CASSPHKTNTEAFF. In DNA form, the CDR3 reads TGTGCCAGCAGTCCGCACAAAACGAACACTGAAGCTTTCTTT.

For this clone: A read error may account for a junction end that differs from germline. The chain recombines TRBV28 with TRBJ1-2; D not certain. The CDR3 loop spans 11 amino acids. Per germline, CDR1 MDHEN and CDR2 SYDVKM. The CDR3 reads CASSDTGSSVF. CDR3 sequence (DNA): TGTGCCAGCTCCGATACGGGATCTTCCGTATTC.

The chain couples TRBV10-3 to TRBJ1-6; D remains ambiguous. Germline CDR1 ENHRY, CDR2 SYGVKD. This CDR3 is built from 14 residues. V was clipped by 0 bases and J by 7 bases, with 7 bases between them. CDR3 sequence reads: CAISESYRNSPLHF. Written as DNA, the CDR3 is TGTGCCATCAGTGAGTCGTACAGAAATTCACCCCTCCACTTT.

The chain links TRBV18 to TRBJ1-2; 8 bases align to TRBD1. V lost 3 bases, J lost 3 bases, and 6 bases stayed unmatched. This CDR3 comprises 15 residues. Germline-derived CDR1 and CDR2 are KGHSH and LQKENI. The CDR3 region is CASSPNGQGDYGYTF. The DNA of the CDR3 is TGTGCCAGCTCACCTAACGGACAGGGAGACTATGGCTACACCTTC.

This clone appeared a few times. The chain couples TRBV5-1 to TRBJ1-2, with D maybe TRBD1 (5 bases). The CDR3 runs to 14 residues. Trimming cost V 3 bases and J 2 bases, with 11 bases left between them. Germline CDR1 reads SGHRS; CDR2 reads YFSETQ. The CDR3 bases are TGCGCCAGCAGCTATCAAACAGGAAACTATGGCTACACCTTC. Protein product: CASSYQTGNYGYTF.

This clone showed up just a few times. This chain connects TRBV5-4 to TRBJ1-6; 11 nucleotides line up with TRBD1. The germline V gene encodes CDR1 SGHNT and CDR2 YYREEE (reference sequence). The J segment lost 2 bases and the V segment lost 2 bases, leaving 3 bases of the junction unmatched. The CDR3 covers 17 residues. For the CDR3, the DNA is TGTGCCAGCAGCTTAACGGGACAGGGGGCCTATAATTCACCCCTCCACTTT. Protein sequence: CASSLTGQGAYNSPLHF.

This chain uses TRBV7-2 with TRBJ2-1, with TRBD2 matching over 13 bases. The CDR3 sequence is 16 residues long. J lost 8 bases, V lost 1 base, and 5 bases had no gene match. Germline V CDR1 and CDR2: SGHTA, FQGNSA. CDR3 sequence reads: CASSLEALAGGYEQFF. For the CDR3, the DNA is TGTGCCAGCAGCTTAGAGGCACTAGCGGGGGGGTATGAGCAGTTCTTC.